One and the same sample provided the 31 T cell receptor beta chains below, sequenced in a study of spatial heterogeneity in lung cancer. TCRdb fed the 5' RACE reads into MiXCR, producing one record per CDR3 protein. The top ten hold 10% to 13% of the sample, which has 9,500 to 15,000 distinct CDR3 sequences, about 6% seen once. This sample's time point: sample taken at primary tumor resection. In each case, whole RNA from tumor, nontumor lung or frozen PBMC was sequenced unsorted. The material was normal lung tissue next to the tumor, obtained at surgery. The receptors were sampled from a male donor with early-stage non-small cell lung cancer.

Notes on this clonotype: This beta chain represents an off-target read in a library built for alpha chains; its size is of limited meaning. This rearrangement joins TRBV10-3 to TRBJ2-3, with no clear D. CDR3 length equals 13 residues. CDR1 ENHRY and CDR2 SYGVKD come from the germline V gene. V gave up 6 bases and J gave up 6 bases, with 13 bases separating them. The CDR3 here is CAISPPSADTQYF. The CDR3, as DNA: TGTGCCATCAGCCCGCCTTCAGCGGATACGCAGTATTTT.

This clonotype counts as medium-sized. This beta chain appears as a stray read in a library generated for alpha chains; its size is not informative. CDR3: CAWSGAGTGANTEAFF. DNA for the CDR3: TGTGCCTGGAGTGGGGCGGGGACAGGGGCGAACACTGAAGCTTTCTTT. This chain connects TRBV30 to TRBJ1-1, with 10 bases that match TRBD1. The ends lost 1 base at V and 1 base at J; junction bases unmatched: 6. The CDR3 runs 16 residues. Per germline, CDR1 GTSNPN and CDR2 SVGIG (reference sequence).

About this clonotype itself: The library was prepared for alpha chains; this beta chain is a stray read, so its frequency means little. The J gene is TRBJ2-5, the V gene TRBV5-1; no clear D. The V end was cut by 3 bases, the J end by 0 bases, with 3 bases between. Germline CDR1 SGHRS, CDR2 YFSETQ. The length of the CDR3 is 12 residues. The CDR3 DNA reads TGCGCCAGCAGCTGGGACCAAGAGACCCAGTACTTC. Its protein is CASSWDQETQYF.

For this clonotype: This beta chain represents an off-target read in a library built for alpha chains; its size is of limited meaning. CDR3: CASSTLPGRVNYGYTF. In nucleotides, the CDR3 is TGTGCCAGTAGTACTCTACCGGGACGGGTAAACTATGGCTACACCTTC. The chain carries TRBV19 and TRBJ1-2, with D possibly TRBD1 on 5 matching bases. The CDR3 consists of 16 residues. The V end was cut by 4 bases, the J end by 2 bases, with 17 bases between. CDR1 is LNHDA and CDR2 is SQIVND in the germline V gene (reference sequence).

This clonotype came up a few times. This beta chain appears as a stray read in a library generated for alpha chains; its size is not informative. The chain joins TRBV28 to TRBJ1-2; D is perhaps TRBD1 (5 bases). The CDR3 has 14 amino acids. Germline V gene lookup returns CDR1 MDHEN and CDR2 SYDVKM. Deletions cut 2 bases from V and 7 bases from J, with 14 bases between. CDR3 amino acids: CASSLGGRVGGYTF. CDR3 sequence (DNA): TGTGCCAGCAGTTTAGGCGGCAGGGTTGGTGGCTACACCTTC.

This clonotype showed up many times. This beta chain represents an off-target read in a library built for alpha chains; its size is of limited meaning. The rearrangement links TRBV23-1 to TRBJ2-7; either TRBD1 or TRBD2 may supply D (5 bases each). TRBV23-1 has ORF status, its function being uncertain. The length of the CDR3 is 14 residues. V lost 8 bases to trimming and J lost 0 bases, with 14 bases between them. The DNA of the CDR3 is TGCGCCAGCGTCTACGGGACGGTCTCCTACGAGCAGTACTTC. Encoded protein: CASVYGTVSYEQYF.

This clonotype was counted ten times or more. The size of this beta chain means little, since it is a stray read in a library made for alpha chains. The chain combines TRBV5-1 with TRBJ2-7; 9 bases are shared with TRBD2. The junction had 9 bases not matched to a gene; V was cut back by 0 bases and J by 2 bases. The CDR3 spans 17 residues. The V gene's germline CDR1 is SGHRS and CDR2 YFSETQ. This CDR3 reads CASSLGLTSGRTYEQYF. The DNA of the CDR3 is TGCGCCAGCAGCTTGGGACTAACTAGCGGGCGTACCTACGAGCAGTACTTC.

On this clonotype: The junction shows a germline mismatch at one end, possibly a read error. This beta chain lies outside the target of a library built for alpha chains; its clone size means little. V usage is TRBV14 and J usage is TRBJ2-3; 7 nucleotides line up with TRBD2. The CDR3 spans 17 residues. Germline CDR1 and CDR2: SGHDN and FVKESK. The CDR3 region is CASSPLGTIPDTDTQYF. The CDR3 DNA follows: TGCGCCAGCAGCCCTCTAGGGACTATCCCGGACACAGATACGCAGTATTTT.

This clonotype appeared many times. This beta chain is a stray read from a library made for alpha chains; its abundance is not meaningful. The rearrangement links TRBV27 to TRBJ2-3, with D perhaps TRBD1 or TRBD2 (5 bases each). Trimming pared 5 bases from V and 1 base from J, leaving 7 bases between. CDR1 MNHEY and CDR2 SMNVEV come from the germline V gene (reference sequence). The CDR3 loop spans 13 amino acids. The CDR3 nucleotides read TGTGCCAGCAGTCGGGGCGGCACAGATACGCAGTATTTT. Protein: CASSRGGTDTQYF.

This clonotype has a count of ten or more. Being off target in a library aimed at alpha chains, this beta chain has a size of little meaning. CDR3 sequence: CSVVVQTNTEAFF. Written as DNA, the CDR3 is TGCAGCGTTGTGGTACAGACCAACACTGAAGCTTTCTTT. This chain connects TRBV29-1 to TRBJ1-1, with no clear D. This CDR3 spans 13 amino acids. The germline V gene has CDR1 SQVTM and CDR2 ANQGSEA. Trimming stripped 4 bases from V and 2 bases from J, with 11 bases between.

In this sample, this clonotype turned up many times. This beta chain lies outside the target of a library built for alpha chains; its clone size means little. The chain links TRBV4-1 to TRBJ1-5, with 8 nucleotides matching TRBD1. Germline CDR1 MGHRA, CDR2 YSYEKL. With V trimmed by 3 bases and J by 6 bases, 7 bases remained unmatched. This CDR3 is built from 15 residues. CDR3 nucleotides: TGCGCCAGCAGCCAGACAGGGGCCTCGAGTCAGCCCCAGCATTTT. It yields the protein CASSQTGASSQPQHF.

This clonotype showed up many times. With the library built for alpha chains, this beta chain is off target and its frequency is not meaningful. The CDR3 DNA reads TGTGCCAGCAGACGGGGCCAGGTTGCCTACGAGCAGTACTTC. As protein: CASRRGQVAYEQYF. The rearrangement uses TRBV6-1 and TRBJ2-7, with D perhaps assigned TRBD1 or TRBD2 (5 bases each). This CDR3 region has 14 residues. Germline lookup yields CDR1 MNHNS and CDR2 SASEGT. V lost 6 bases and J lost 2, with 14 bases in between.

This clonotype was seen repeatedly, ten times or more. This beta chain lies outside the target of a library built for alpha chains; its clone size means little. The genes are TRBV6-1 and TRBJ1-6, with a possible D match to TRBD1 (5 bases). From germline, CDR1 is MNHNS and CDR2 SASEGT. The CDR3 loop spans 14 amino acids. V shed 6 bases and J shed 8 bases, with 14 bases lying between them. DNA of the CDR3: TGTGCCAGCAGAACGGGGCCGTTTGATTCACCCCTCCACTTT. Amino acid sequence: CASRTGPFDSPLHF.

A few counts support this clonotype. This beta chain is an off-target read within a library intended for alpha chains, so its frequency means little. The gene calls are TRBV20-1 and TRBJ2-7; 8 positions match TRBD1. Looked up from germline, CDR1 is DFQATT and CDR2 is SNEGSKA (reference sequence). V lost 6 bases and J lost 1; bases outside the gene matches: 11. This CDR3 contains 15 residues. The CDR3: CSAKSRTGRSYEQYF. The CDR3 DNA sequence: TGCAGTGCGAAGTCCCGGACAGGGCGTTCCTACGAGCAGTACTTC.

On this clonotype: This beta chain turned up in a library designed for alpha chains; as an off-target read, its abundance says little. The V gene is TRBV7-8, the J gene TRBJ2-7; D might be TRBD1 or TRBD2, each matching 5 bases. The CDR3 extends over 13 amino acids. CDR1 and CDR2 from the germline V gene are SGHVS and FQNEAQ. Between the trimmed V and J ends, which lost 6 bases and 5 bases, there was a span of 14 bases. CDR3 loop: CASSPVGTHEQYF. The CDR3 DNA reads TGTGCCAGCAGTCCAGTGGGGACCCACGAGCAGTACTTC.

The sample holds many counts of this clonotype. The size of this beta chain means little, since it is a stray read in a library made for alpha chains. This sequence joins TRBV4-3 and TRBJ2-7, with unresolved D. V lost 0 bases and J lost 2, with 14 bases in between. CDR3 length: 16 amino acids. Looked up from germline, CDR1 is LGHNA and CDR2 is YSLEER. CDR3 sequence reads: CASSQDLAHPTYEQYF. In DNA form, the CDR3 reads TGCGCCAGCAGCCAAGATCTGGCACACCCAACCTACGAGCAGTACTTC.

Notes on this clonotype: Little can be read into the size of this beta chain, an off-target read in a library designed for alpha chains. The chain is built from TRBV11-2 and TRBJ2-3, with D possibly matching TRBD2 (7 bases). In germline, CDR1 is SGHAT, CDR2 FQNNGV. The CDR3 consists of 15 residues. The V end was cut by 6 bases, the J end by 8 bases, with 21 bases between. The chain's CDR3 is CASRGGTSPAGTQYF. Written as DNA, the CDR3 is TGTGCCAGCAGGGGGGGGACATCCCCGGCTGGTACGCAGTATTTT.

This clonotype has ten or more counts. Since it is a stray read in a library aimed at alpha chains, this beta chain has a size that is not meaningful. The chain carries TRBV7-2 and TRBJ2-1; D remains ambiguous. Germline CDR1 and CDR2: SGHTA and FQGNSA. The CDR3 loop spans 13 amino acids. V lost 4 bases to trimming and J lost 4 bases, with 8 bases between them. The CDR3 nucleotides read TGTGCCAGCAGCTCCGGGTCGTACAATGAGCAGTTCTTC. Translated, it gives CASSSGSYNEQFF.

In its sample, this clonotype was seen a few times. For a library built for alpha chains, this beta chain is a stray read; little rests on its size. The chain couples TRBV30 to TRBJ2-7; D unclear. Looked up from germline, CDR1 is GTSNPN and CDR2 is SVGIG (reference sequence). V shed 0 bases and J shed 3 bases, with 18 bases lying between them. The CDR3 covers 16 residues. The CDR3 region is CAWSVKVGRESYEQYF. CDR3 in DNA: TGTGCCTGGAGTGTAAAAGTCGGGCGAGAAAGCTACGAGCAGTACTTC.

This clonotype came up many times. Because this beta chain is a stray read in a library intended to capture alpha chains, its abundance should not be given much weight. The chain is built from TRBV12-3 or TRBV12-4 and TRBJ1-4, with 7 bases matching TRBD1. Trimming at V came to 6 bases and at J to 7 bases, leaving 8 bases not matched to a gene. The CDR3 consists of 14 residues. The CDR3 here is CASRADRVGEKLFF. The CDR3 DNA reads TGTGCCAGCAGAGCCGACAGGGTCGGTGAAAAACTGTTTTTT.

A remark on this clonotype: This beta chain is a stray read from a library made for alpha chains; its abundance is not meaningful. J is TRBJ2-3 and V is TRBV28; D is unresolved. Trimming removed 8 bases at V and 2 bases at J, with 8 bases between. Germline V CDR1 and CDR2: MDHEN, SYDVKM. This CDR3 is built from 12 residues. CDR3 in DNA: TGTGCCAGCGGGAAGTACACAGATACGCAGTATTTT. It yields the protein CASGKYTDTQYF.

This clonotype was counted at least ten times. The junction and the germline gene differ at one end; a read error may be behind it. The library was prepared for alpha chains; this beta chain is a stray read, so its frequency means little. This chain links TRBV7-7 with TRBJ2-1; D assignment may be TRBD1 or TRBD2 (5 bases each). Germline V CDR1 and CDR2: SSHAT, FNYEAQ (reference sequence). This CDR3 comprises 14 residues. This CDR3 is CASSLGGGTGEQFF. The DNA for the CDR3 is TGTGCTAGCAGCTTAGGTGGGGGTACGGGCGAGCAGTTCTTC.

By share, this clonotype counts as medium-sized. The library was prepared for alpha chains; this beta chain is a stray read, so its frequency means little. This sequence joins TRBV6-6 and TRBJ2-1, with D possibly TRBD1 on 6 matching bases. The CDR3 loop spans 13 amino acids. Germline CDR1 reads MNHNY; CDR2 reads SVGAGI (reference sequence). Trimming removed 6 bases from V and 4 bases from J, with 10 bases in between. The CDR3 bases are TGTGCCAGCAGCCCCGACAGGTACAATGAGCAGTTCTTC. It is translated as CASSPDRYNEQFF.

This clonotype is large (0.1 to 1%) by share. This beta chain is an unintended read in a library built for alpha chains; its size means little. This chain connects TRBV6-5 to TRBJ1-1, with 8 bases identical to TRBD1. This CDR3 spans 18 amino acids. The junction had 15 bases not matched to a gene; V was cut back by 6 bases and J by 0 bases. The germline V gene has CDR1 MNHEY and CDR2 SVGAGI. The CDR3 sequence is CASSRPGTGGIMNTEAFF. CDR3 sequence (DNA): TGTGCCAGCAGCCGCCCCGGGACAGGTGGCATCATGAACACTGAAGCTTTCTTT.

Worth noting for this clonotype: The size of this beta chain means little, since it is a stray read in a library made for alpha chains. The chain's CDR3 is CASSNRTGVSEQFF. In DNA, the CDR3 is TGTGCCAGCAGCAACCGGACAGGGGTCAGTGAGCAGTTCTTC. J is TRBJ2-1 and V is TRBV5-5; 9 nucleotides align to TRBD1. The germline gives CDR1 SGHKS, CDR2 YYEKEE (reference sequence). The CDR3 contains 14 residues. Trimming cost V 4 bases and J 9 bases; bases outside gene matches: 8.

This clonotype was detected ten times or more. This beta chain is an unintended read in a library built for alpha chains; its size means little. The chain links TRBV7-2 to TRBJ1-4; D ambiguous. Trimming pared 1 base from V and 1 base from J, leaving 10 bases between. The germline V gene has CDR1 SGHTA and CDR2 FQGNSA. The CDR3 consists of 16 residues. Here the CDR3 reads CASSLDASGTNEKLFF. In DNA, the CDR3 is TGTGCCAGCAGCTTAGACGCCTCCGGAACTAATGAAAAACTGTTTTTT.

By sample fraction, this clonotype is medium-sized. A library made for alpha chains picked up this beta chain off target, so its size means little. This chain uses TRBV7-6 with TRBJ1-1, with 7 bases fitting TRBD1. With 5 bases clipped from V and 1 base from J, the junction kept 4 bases outside the gene matches. Germline CDR1 is SGHVS and CDR2 is FNYEAQ. The CDR3 covers 14 residues. The CDR3 DNA is TGTGCCAGCAGCGCCTACAGGGGGAACACTGAAGCTTTCTTT. It codes for CASSAYRGNTEAFF.

Comments on this clonotype: This beta chain came through as a stray read in a library set up for alpha chains, and its size says little. This chain uses TRBV27 with TRBJ1-2; the D gene is possibly TRBD1 (5 bases). The V gene's germline CDR1 is MNHEY and CDR2 SMNVEV (reference sequence). V was clipped by 2 bases and J by 2 bases, with 6 bases between them. The CDR3 is 13 amino acids. The CDR3 protein is CASSLQGNYGYTF. The CDR3 DNA sequence: TGTGCCAGCAGTTTACAGGGCAACTATGGCTACACCTTC.

There are many counts of this clonotype. This beta chain lies outside the target of a library built for alpha chains; its clone size means little. This chain connects TRBV24-1 to TRBJ2-5, with unresolved D. Trimming cost V 5 bases and J 4 bases, with 10 bases left between them. Germline loops: CDR1 KGHDR, CDR2 SFDVKD. CDR3 length: 13 residues. In nucleotides, the CDR3 is TGTGCCACCAGTGCCCCTCACACAGAGACCCAGTACTTC. As protein: CATSAPHTETQYF.

Details on this clonotype: Since the library was made to target alpha chains, this beta chain is a stray read and its abundance is not meaningful. This chain connects TRBV10-1 to TRBJ1-1; weak D call: TRBD1 (6 bases). The CDR3 consists of 14 residues. The germline CDR1 and CDR2 sequences are WNHNN and SYGVQD (reference sequence). Trimming removed 6 bases at V and 3 bases at J, with 14 bases between. The CDR3 protein is CASRKSGADTEAFF. The CDR3 nucleotides are TGCGCCAGCAGAAAATCAGGGGCCGACACTGAAGCTTTCTTT.

This clonotype was recorded many times. The library was prepared for alpha chains; this beta chain is a stray read, so its frequency means little. The chain recombines TRBV20-1 with TRBJ2-3; TRBD2 matches at 9 bases. The CDR3 has 15 amino acids. Germline lookup yields CDR1 DFQATT and CDR2 SNEGSKA (reference sequence). V gave up 4 bases and J gave up 2 bases; unmatched junction bases: 7. CDR3 in DNA: TGCAGTGCTACCCGCCTAGCGGGGCCCACAGATACGCAGTATTTT. Its translation is CSATRLAGPTDTQYF.